One sample yielded the 30 T cell receptor beta chains listed below, sequenced in a study of cytomegalovirus exposure and HLA in healthy donors (TCRdb year 2017). The library relied on the immunoSEQ multiplex PCR assay. The multiplex PCR relied on a mix of 60 forward primers for TCR Vbeta segments and 13 reverse primers for TCR Jbeta segments. Entries here come from immuneACCESS through TCRdb and include only in-frame sequences with V and J called. Some clones fail to appear in such tables; in the studies checked, an unresolved V gene covers under half of the shortfall, and the cause of the remainder is unknown. Across this sample there are approximately 170,000 clones, with 70% to 80% seen only once. The top ten constitute roughly 1.6% of the sample. Sequenced input: PBMCs. Receptor source: a man between 35 and 55 years old in good health and CMV-seronegative.

The chain's CDR3 is CASTWDTGAEQYF. CDR3 DNA: TGTGCCAGCACCTGGGACACTGGAGCCGAGCAGTACTTC. The chain recombines TRBV7-2 with TRBJ2-7, with a possible D match to TRBD1 (6 bases). Germline V CDR1 and CDR2: SGHTA, FQGNSA. V lost 7 bases and J lost 6, with 16 bases in between. The CDR3 runs 13 residues.

In nucleotides, the CDR3 is TGTGCCTGCCCGACAGGGAATTACTATGGCTACACCTTC. Translating it yields CACPTGNYYGYTF. V usage is TRBV30 and J usage is TRBJ1-2; 7 nucleotides match TRBD1. This CDR3 has 13 amino acids. Germline V gene lookup returns CDR1 GTSNPN and CDR2 SVGIG (reference sequence). V shed 6 bases and J 3 bases; nucleotides not matched to a gene: 7.

The J gene is TRBJ1-2, the V gene TRBV6-5; tentatively, D is TRBD1 (6 bases). The V gene's germline CDR1 is MNHEY and CDR2 SVGAGI. The CDR3 contains 14 residues. The V end was cut by 4 bases, the J end by 4 bases, with 13 bases between. The CDR3 sequence is CASSSGPDSYGYTF. DNA for the CDR3: TGTGCCAGCAGTTCAGGCCCGGACAGCTATGGCTACACCTTC.

The gene calls are TRBV30 and TRBJ2-3, with 11 bases fitting TRBD2. This CDR3 region has 16 residues. Germline V CDR1 and CDR2: GTSNPN, SVGIG (reference sequence). Losses at the gene ends were 1 base for V and 10 bases for J; bases not matched to a gene: 13. This CDR3 reads CAWSADTFLAGGPQYF. The CDR3 DNA is TGTGCCTGGAGTGCCGACACCTTCCTAGCGGGAGGTCCGCAGTATTTT.

The count of this clone is one. This chain connects TRBV5-1 to TRBJ1-4, with TRBD1 matching over 8 bases. The CDR3 contains 14 residues. Germline loops: CDR1 SGHRS, CDR2 YFSETQ. The junction had 2 bases not matched to a gene; V was cut back by 0 bases and J by 7 bases. The CDR3 nucleotides read TGCGCCAGCAGCTTGGGACAGGGGAGTGAAAAACTGTTTTTT. Encoded protein: CASSLGQGSEKLFF.

The chain couples TRBV7-9 to TRBJ2-1; D call uncertain. Looked up from germline, CDR1 is SEHNR and CDR2 is FQNEAQ (reference sequence). The CDR3 length is 14 residues. Trimming removed 3 bases at V and 10 bases at J, with 16 bases between. This CDR3 reads CASSFSFLGEEQFF. CDR3 coding DNA: TGTGCCAGCAGCTTCTCCTTCCTAGGAGAGGAGCAGTTCTTC.

This sequence joins TRBV28 and TRBJ2-1; 13 bases are a match to TRBD2. Germline V gene sequence: CDR1 MDHEN, CDR2 SYDVKM. V gave up 6 bases and J gave up 8 bases; unmatched junction bases: 4. This CDR3 region has 14 residues. The CDR3 nucleotides are TGTGCCAGCAGGCGGACTAGCGGGAGAGATGAGCAGTTCTTC. Its translation is CASRRTSGRDEQFF.

The J gene is TRBJ2-3, the V gene TRBV18; D may be TRBD2 (7 bases). Germline assignment: CDR1 KGHSH and CDR2 LQKENI. The CDR3 has 15 residues. Trimming left V 3 bases short and J 3 bases short, with 13 bases between. The CDR3 nucleotides are TGTGCCAGCTCACCTCCGGGGGGCAGTACAGATACGCAGTATTTT. The encoded protein is CASSPPGGSTDTQYF.

The V gene is TRBV5-1, the J gene TRBJ2-6; tentatively, D is TRBD1 (6 bases). V gave up 2 bases and J gave up 4 bases, with 13 bases separating them. The CDR3 has 16 residues. Germline V gene data show CDR1 as SGHRS and CDR2 as YFSETQ. The CDR3 DNA follows: TGCGCCAGCAGCTTAACTACAGGGTCCGGGGCCAACGTCCTGACTTTC. Amino acids: CASSLTTGSGANVLTF. Together with reference TRBV5-1 and TRBJ2-6, the CDR3 gives the full variable domain: KAGVTQTPRYLIKTRGQQVTLSCSPISGHRSVSWYQQTPGQGLQFLFEYFSETQRNKGNFPGRFSGRQFSNSRSEMNVSTLELGDSALYLCASSLTTGSGANVLTFGAGSRLTVL.

Only one count was recorded for this clone. CDR3 amino acids: CASSSPHGGKRDTQYF. CDR3 sequence (DNA): TGTGCCAGCAGTTCCCCCCACGGGGGAAAGAGAGATACGCAGTATTTT. The rearrangement joins TRBV28 to TRBJ2-3, with a weak D call TRBD2 (6 bases). Germline V gives CDR1 MDHEN, CDR2 SYDVKM. V dropped 4 bases and J dropped 5 bases, with 19 bases sitting between them. There are 16 residues in the CDR3.

In this sample, this clone turned up many times. The J gene is TRBJ2-4, the V gene TRBV7-9; D ambiguous. Germline loops: CDR1 SEHNR, CDR2 FQNEAQ (reference sequence). CDR3 length: 16 amino acids. V gave up 5 bases and J gave up 0 bases, with 14 bases separating them. This chain's CDR3 is CASSPKLRVAKNIQYF. The CDR3 nucleotides read TGTGCCAGCAGCCCCAAGCTGCGCGTAGCCAAAAACATTCAGTACTTC.

A word on this clone: This sample also contains other DNA sequences that code for the same CDR3. This rearrangement joins TRBV7-8 to TRBJ1-5, with D possibly being TRBD1 (6 bases). The CDR3 consists of 15 residues. V was trimmed by 5 bases and J by 4 bases, leaving 15 bases between them. CDR1 and CDR2 from the germline V gene are SGHVS and FQNEAQ. DNA of the CDR3: TGTGCCAGCAGCCCATGGGGGCCTACTAATCAGCCCCAGCATTTT. This gives the protein CASSPWGPTNQPQHF.

This clone was picked up one time. CDR3 sequence reads: CASSGLGTTDTQYF. In DNA form, the CDR3 reads TGTGCCAGCAGCGGGCTAGGAACAACAGATACGCAGTATTTT. The V call is TRBV9, the J call TRBJ2-3, with D hard to call. Germline V CDR1 and CDR2: SGDLS, YYNGEE. Between the trimmed V and J ends, which lost 3 bases and 3 bases, there was a span of 11 bases. The CDR3 runs 14 residues.

This clone has only one observation. The gene calls are TRBV27 and TRBJ2-7; TRBD2 matches 15 bases. This CDR3 contains 15 residues. J lost 7 bases, V lost 5 bases, and 6 bases had no gene match. Per the germline V gene, CDR1 is MNHEY and CDR2 is SMNVEV (reference sequence). For the CDR3, the DNA is TGTGCCAGCAGTCCCGGACTAGCGGGAGGGCAGGAGCAGTACTTC. Translation: CASSPGLAGGQEQYF.

The gene calls are TRBV7-8 and TRBJ1-1, with a possible D match to TRBD1 (6 bases). Germline values: CDR1 SGHVS, CDR2 FQNEAQ. CDR3 length equals 14 residues. The V gene lost 2 bases and the J gene lost 4 bases, with 11 bases spanning the gap. The CDR3 nucleotides read TGTGCCAGCAGCTTACCGGGGGGGCCCACTGAAGCTTTCTTT. Translation: CASSLPGGPTEAFF.

This clone was seen many times. The chain carries TRBV6-6 and TRBJ1-2, with D unclear. Germline CDR1 and CDR2: MNHNY and SVGAGI (reference sequence). The CDR3 extends over 13 amino acids. V lost 2 bases to trimming and J lost 6 bases, with 10 bases between them. The CDR3 region is CASSYQHPDGYTF. CDR3 nucleotides: TGTGCCAGCAGTTACCAACACCCAGATGGCTACACCTTC.

The rearrangement links TRBV11-2 to TRBJ2-7; possible D gene TRBD2, 5 bases. V lost 5 bases to trimming and J lost 6 bases, with 11 bases between them. This CDR3 contains 12 residues. CDR1 and CDR2 from the germline V gene are SGHAT and FQNNGV. CDR3 nucleotide sequence: TGTGCCAGCAGCCTTACTAGGGCCGAGCAGTACTTC. This gives the protein CASSLTRAEQYF.

Notes on this clone: One end of the junction does not line up with germline, which may come from a read error. This rearrangement joins TRBV7-9 to TRBJ1-1, with D possibly TRBD1 on 6 matching bases. The CDR3 covers 13 residues. Germline lookup yields CDR1 SEHNR and CDR2 FQNEAQ (reference sequence). CDR3 in amino acids: CSSSEQGNTEAFF. As DNA, the CDR3 is TGTTCCAGCAGCGAACAGGGGAACACTGAAGCTTTCTTT.

The chain uses TRBV5-6 and TRBJ2-5; D perhaps matches TRBD2 (5 bases). CDR3 length equals 15 residues. Trimming took 5 bases from V and 5 from J, leaving 19 bases between them. The germline gives CDR1 SGHDT, CDR2 YYEEEE. CDR3 in amino acids: CASRSRATLGETQYF. CDR3 nucleotide sequence: TGTGCCAGCAGGTCTAGGGCTACACTAGGGGAGACCCAGTACTTC.

This chain links TRBV2 with TRBJ1-1; 7 bases agree with TRBD1. The CDR3 runs 13 residues. CDR1 and CDR2 (germline): SNHLY, FYNNEI. V lost 11 bases to trimming and J lost 0 bases; unmatched junction nucleotides: 6. CDR3 sequence: CAGSTGMNTEAFF. The CDR3 nucleotides read TGTGCCGGGTCGACAGGGATGAACACTGAAGCTTTCTTT.

The chain uses TRBV6-1 and TRBJ1-5; possible D gene TRBD1, 5 bases. CDR1 and CDR2 from the germline V gene are MNHNS and SASEGT. CDR3 length: 15 residues. V lost 4 bases, J lost 4 bases, and 14 bases lay in between. The DNA for the CDR3 is TGTGCCAGCAGTGCTGGTCTCGGGGGGAATCAGCCCCAGCATTTT. Amino acids: CASSAGLGGNQPQHF.

This clone has a handful of counts. The V and J genes are TRBV29-1 and TRBJ2-5, with 9 bases aligning to TRBD2. Per germline, CDR1 SQVTM and CDR2 ANQGSEA. V was pared by 3 bases and J by 8 bases, with 7 bases of the junction left unmatched. This CDR3 spans 13 amino acids. CDR3 amino acids: CSVEVAGALTQYF. For the CDR3, the DNA is TGCAGCGTTGAGGTAGCGGGAGCCCTCACCCAGTACTTC.

The gene calls are TRBV5-4 and TRBJ2-7; D uncertain. V lost 2 bases, J lost 7 bases, and 22 bases lay in between. Germline loops: CDR1 SGHNT, CDR2 YYREEE (reference sequence). The CDR3 runs to 16 residues. The CDR3 DNA follows: TGTGCCAGCAGCTTTGGCCCCCTAACCCGGACGGAGGAGCAGTACGTC. Translation: CASSFGPLTRTEEQYV.

This chain connects TRBV30 to TRBJ2-1, with 8 nucleotides matching TRBD2. In germline, CDR1 is GTSNPN, CDR2 SVGIG (reference sequence). There are 17 residues in the CDR3. Trimming took 0 bases from V and 0 from J; bases not matched to a gene: 7. CDR3 protein: CAWSVSMTSDSYNEQFF. CDR3 coding DNA: TGTGCCTGGAGTGTATCGATGACTAGCGACTCCTACAATGAGCAGTTCTTC.

This chain links TRBV7-9 with TRBJ1-4; TRBD1 matches at 8 bases. The germline V gene has CDR1 SEHNR and CDR2 FQNEAQ (reference sequence). This CDR3 is built from 15 residues. V shed 2 bases and J 2 bases; nucleotides not matched to a gene: 1. As DNA, the CDR3 is TGTGCCAGCAGCTTATGGGACAGGACTAATGAAAAACTGTTTTTT. Translated: CASSLWDRTNEKLFF.

As DNA, the CDR3 is TGTGCCAGCAGCTCGAGGTCGGAGTTCTTC. This gives the protein CASSSRSEFF. The rearrangement uses TRBV9 and TRBJ2-1; unclear D gene. V was trimmed by 4 bases and J by 14 bases, leaving 10 bases between them. The germline V gene encodes CDR1 SGDLS and CDR2 YYNGEE. This CDR3 region has 10 residues.

About this clone: The missing conserved phenylalanine or tryptophan at the end of this CDR3 makes a read error likely. Because the CDR3's place on the DNA is in doubt, the DNA is left out and the CDR3 is given as listed by TCRdb. The V gene is TRBV7-7, the J gene TRBJ2-6; TRBD2 is taken as the D call from the table, unchecked against the DNA. Germline V gene lookup returns CDR1 SSHAT and CDR2 FNYEAQ (reference sequence). 10 amino acids form the CDR3, both terminal residues included. The chain's CDR3 is CASSPRRTRS.

On this clone itself: The germline gene is not matched at one end of the junction; a read error may be the cause. J is TRBJ2-7 and V is TRBV28, with D perhaps matching TRBD1 (6 bases). The CDR3 covers 12 residues. Germline CDR1 MDHEN, CDR2 SYDVKM. The CDR3 DNA reads as TGTGCCAGCAGTTTAAGGGGCAGGGGTGGGGACTTC. This gives the protein CASSLRGRGGDF.

The chain links TRBV6-5 to TRBJ2-3; 7 bases are shared with TRBD1. The CDR3 runs 15 residues. Germline CDR1 is MNHEY and CDR2 is SVGAGI. V trimming: 6 bases; J trimming: 0 bases; junction bases outside the gene matches: 6. This CDR3 reads CASSRQGESTDTQYF. The CDR3, as DNA: TGTGCCAGCAGCCGACAGGGAGAGAGCACAGATACGCAGTATTTT.

The V call is TRBV6-6, the J call TRBJ1-2; possible D gene TRBD1, 5 bases. CDR3 length equals 12 residues. The V and J ends lost 5 bases and 7 bases respectively, with 11 bases between them. In germline, CDR1 is MNHNY, CDR2 SVGAGI (reference sequence). CDR3 in amino acids: CASSISGFGYTF. In DNA form, the CDR3 reads TGTGCCAGCAGTATTTCAGGGTTTGGCTACACCTTC.